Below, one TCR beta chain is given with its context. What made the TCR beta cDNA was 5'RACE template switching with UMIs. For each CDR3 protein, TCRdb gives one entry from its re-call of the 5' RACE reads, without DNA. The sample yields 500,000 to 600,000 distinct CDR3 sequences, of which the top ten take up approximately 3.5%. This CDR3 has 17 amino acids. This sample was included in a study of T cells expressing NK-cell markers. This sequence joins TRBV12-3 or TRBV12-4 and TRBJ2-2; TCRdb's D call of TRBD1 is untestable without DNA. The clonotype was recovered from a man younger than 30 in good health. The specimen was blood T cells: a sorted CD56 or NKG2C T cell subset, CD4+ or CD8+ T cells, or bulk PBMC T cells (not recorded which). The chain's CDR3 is CASSGTGGNEGTGELFF.